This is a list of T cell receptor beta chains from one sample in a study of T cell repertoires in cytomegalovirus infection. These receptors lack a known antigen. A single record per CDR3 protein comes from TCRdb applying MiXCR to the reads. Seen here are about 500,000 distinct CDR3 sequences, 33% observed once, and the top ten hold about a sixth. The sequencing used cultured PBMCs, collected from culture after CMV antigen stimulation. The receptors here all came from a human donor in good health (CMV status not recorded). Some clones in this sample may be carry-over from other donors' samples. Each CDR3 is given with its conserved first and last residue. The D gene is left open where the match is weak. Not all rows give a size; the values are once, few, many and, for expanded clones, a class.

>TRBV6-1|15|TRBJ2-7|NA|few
CASSEVAGLYREQYF
TGTGCCAGCAGTGAAGTGGCAGGTCTATATCGGGAGCAGTACTTC
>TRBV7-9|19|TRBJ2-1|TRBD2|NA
CASSSGGDSGRAPRNEQFF
TGTGCCAGCAGCTCCGGGGGGGACTCCGGGAGGGCCCCTCGAAATGAGCAGTTCTTC
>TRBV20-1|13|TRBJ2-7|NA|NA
CSARGSGGYEQYF
TGCAGTGCTAGAGGATCCGGGGGCTACGAGCAGTACTTC
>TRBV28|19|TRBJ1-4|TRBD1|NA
CASSPPGTGTGRGGKKLFF
TGTGCCAGCAGTCCCCCCGGGACAGGGACGGGTCGTGGAGGGAAAAAACTGTTTTTT
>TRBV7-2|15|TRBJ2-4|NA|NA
CASSLWGLAKNIQYF
TGTGCCAGCAGCTTATGGGGTTTAGCCAAAAACATTCAGTACTTC
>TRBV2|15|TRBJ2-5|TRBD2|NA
CASSGLAGLEETQYF
TGTGCCAGCAGTGGGCTAGCGGGATTGGAAGAGACCCAGTACTTC
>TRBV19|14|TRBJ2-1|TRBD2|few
CASSIRRTSDEQFF
TGTGCCAGTAGTATAAGACGGACTAGCGATGAGCAGTTCTTC
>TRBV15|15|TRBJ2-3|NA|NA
CATSRDRVFTDTQYF
TGTGCCACCAGCAGAGATCGGGTTTTTACAGATACGCAGTATTTT
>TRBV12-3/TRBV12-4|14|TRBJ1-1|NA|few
CASSPGQVPTEAFF
TGTGCCAGCAGTCCGGGACAAGTACCCACTGAAGCTTTCTTT
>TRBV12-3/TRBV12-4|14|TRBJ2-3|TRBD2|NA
CASSFLAATDTQYF
TGTGCCAGCAGTTTCCTAGCGGCAACAGATACGCAGTATTTT
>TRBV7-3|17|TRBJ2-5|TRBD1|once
CASSPGTGDALWRTQYF
TGTGCCAGCAGCCCCGGGACAGGGGACGCCCTTTGGCGAACCCAGTACTTC
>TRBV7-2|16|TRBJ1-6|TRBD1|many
CASSPTGSSYNSPLHF
TGTGCCAGCAGCCCGACAGGGAGCTCCTATAATTCACCCCTCCACTTT
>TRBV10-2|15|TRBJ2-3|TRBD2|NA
CASSGTSATTDTQYF
TGCGCCAGCAGCGGGACTAGCGCCACCACAGATACGCAGTATTTT
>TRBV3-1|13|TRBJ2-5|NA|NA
CASSNEGQETQYF
TGTGCCAGCAGCAACGAGGGTCAAGAGACCCAGTACTTC
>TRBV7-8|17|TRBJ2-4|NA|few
CASSGYGTSLAKNIQYF
TGTGCCAGCAGCGGGTACGGGACTTCTCTAGCCAAAAACATTCAGTACTTC